This T cell receptor (beta chain) was sequenced in a study of memory CD4+ T cells and cytomegalovirus serostatus. Background on the study: This sample comes from healthy Belgian adults, roughly nine CMV seropositive, under 25 seronegative. Study findings and constraints: Median bootstrapped AUC for CMV status was around 0.95 originally, around 0.91 US-trained. Of 150 to 200 reported CMV TCRbeta sequences, 55 to 80 were found in memory CD4+ repertoires.

The sort gate was single viable CD3+CD4+CD8-CD45RO+ cells for memory CD4+ T cells. CMV serostatus came from serum IgG against pp150, pp28, p38, p52. The table came from immunoSEQ multiplex PCR; TCRdb's copy has only in-frame clones and leaves some out. The repertoire has some 39,000 clones, roughly 80% of them found once; the top ten carry about 0.79%. Concerning this clone itself: No antigen is known for it.

Trimming shortened V by 4 bases and J by 8 bases, and 12 bases separated the two germline ends. Germline V gene data show CDR1 as SGHTS and CDR2 as YDEGEE. The CDR3 covers 13 residues. The origin of this receptor is an adult in good health and CMV-seronegative. The sequencing input was memory CD4+ T cells from blood. This chain links TRBV5-8 with TRBJ1-4; D uncertain. For the CDR3, the DNA is TGTGCCAGCAGCCCTCGCCAGGACGAAAAACTGTTTTTT. Translating gives CASSPRQDEKLFF.